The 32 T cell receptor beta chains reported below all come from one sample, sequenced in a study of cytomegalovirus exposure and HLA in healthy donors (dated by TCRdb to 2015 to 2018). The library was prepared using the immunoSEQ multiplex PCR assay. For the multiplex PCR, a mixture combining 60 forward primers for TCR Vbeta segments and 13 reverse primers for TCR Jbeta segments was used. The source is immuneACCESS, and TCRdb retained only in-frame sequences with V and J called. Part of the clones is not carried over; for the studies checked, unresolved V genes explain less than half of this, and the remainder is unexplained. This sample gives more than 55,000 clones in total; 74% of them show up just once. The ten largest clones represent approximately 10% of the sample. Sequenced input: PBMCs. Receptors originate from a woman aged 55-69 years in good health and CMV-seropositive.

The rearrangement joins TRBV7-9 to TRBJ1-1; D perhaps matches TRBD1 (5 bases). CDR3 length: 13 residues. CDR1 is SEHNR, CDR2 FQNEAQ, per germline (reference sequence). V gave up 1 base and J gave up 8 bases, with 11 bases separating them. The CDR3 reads CASSLGGKGEAFF. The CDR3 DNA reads TGTGCCAGCAGCTTAGGGGGAAAGGGGGAAGCTTTCTTT.

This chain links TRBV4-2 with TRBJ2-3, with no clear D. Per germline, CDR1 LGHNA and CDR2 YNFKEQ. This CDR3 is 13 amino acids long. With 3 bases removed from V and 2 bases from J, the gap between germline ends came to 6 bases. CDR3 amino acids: CASSQRPTDTQYF. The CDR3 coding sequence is TGTGCCAGCAGCCAGAGGCCCACAGATACGCAGTATTTT.

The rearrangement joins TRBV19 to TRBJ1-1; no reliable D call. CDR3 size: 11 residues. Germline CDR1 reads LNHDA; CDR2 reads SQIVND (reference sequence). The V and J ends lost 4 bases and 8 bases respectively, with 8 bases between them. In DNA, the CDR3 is TGTGCCAGTAGTAGGGCGGGCGAAGCTTTCTTT. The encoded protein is CASSRAGEAFF.

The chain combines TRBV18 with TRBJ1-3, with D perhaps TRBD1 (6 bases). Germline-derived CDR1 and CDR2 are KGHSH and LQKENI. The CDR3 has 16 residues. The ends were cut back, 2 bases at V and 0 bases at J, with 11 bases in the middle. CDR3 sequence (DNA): TGTGCCAGCTCACCAGGACAGCTACGCTCTGGAAACACCATATATTTT. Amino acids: CASSPGQLRSGNTIYF.

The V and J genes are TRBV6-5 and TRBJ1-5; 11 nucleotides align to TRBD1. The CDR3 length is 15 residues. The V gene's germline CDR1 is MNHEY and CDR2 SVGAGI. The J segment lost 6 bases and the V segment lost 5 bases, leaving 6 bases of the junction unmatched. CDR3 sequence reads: CASSVGQGAGQPQHF. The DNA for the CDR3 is TGTGCCAGCAGTGTCGGACAGGGGGCGGGTCAGCCCCAGCATTTT.

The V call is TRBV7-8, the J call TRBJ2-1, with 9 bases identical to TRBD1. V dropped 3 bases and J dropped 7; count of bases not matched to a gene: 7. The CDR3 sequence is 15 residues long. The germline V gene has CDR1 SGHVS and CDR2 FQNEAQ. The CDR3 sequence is CASSFPGQGKNEQFF. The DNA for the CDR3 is TGTGCCAGCAGCTTCCCGGGACAGGGTAAAAATGAGCAGTTCTTC. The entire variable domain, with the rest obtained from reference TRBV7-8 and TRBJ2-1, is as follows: GAGVSQSPRYKVAKRGQDVALRCDPISGHVSLFWYQQALGQGPEFLTYFQNEAQLDKSGLPSDRFFAERPEGSVSTLKIQRTQQEDSAVYLCASSFPGQGKNEQFFGPGTRLTVL.

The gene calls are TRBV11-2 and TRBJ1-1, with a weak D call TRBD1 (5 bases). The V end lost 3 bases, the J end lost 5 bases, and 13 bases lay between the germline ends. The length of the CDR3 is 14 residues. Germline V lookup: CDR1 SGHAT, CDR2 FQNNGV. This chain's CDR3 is CASSFAAGRTEAFF. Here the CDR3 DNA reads TGTGCCAGCAGCTTCGCGGCAGGGCGAACTGAAGCTTTCTTT. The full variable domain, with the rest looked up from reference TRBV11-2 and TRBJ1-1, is EAGVAQSPRYKIIEKRQSVAFWCNPISGHATLYWYQQILGQGPKLLIQFQNNGVVDDSQLPKDRFSAERLKGVDSTLKIQPAKLEDSAVYLCASSFAAGRTEAFFGQGTRLTVV.

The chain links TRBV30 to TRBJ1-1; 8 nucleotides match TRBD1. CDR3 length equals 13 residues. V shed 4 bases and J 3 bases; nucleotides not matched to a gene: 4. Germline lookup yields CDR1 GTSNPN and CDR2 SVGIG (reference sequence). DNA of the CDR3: TGTGCCTGGACCGACAGGGGAGACACTGAAGCTTTCTTT. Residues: CAWTDRGDTEAFF.

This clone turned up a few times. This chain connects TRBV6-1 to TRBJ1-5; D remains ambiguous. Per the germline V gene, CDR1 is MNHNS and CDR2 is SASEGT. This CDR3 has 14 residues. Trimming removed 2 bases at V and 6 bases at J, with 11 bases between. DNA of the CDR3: TGTGCCAGCAGTGAACGCCGGGGAGGTCAGCCCCAGCATTTT. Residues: CASSERRGGQPQHF.

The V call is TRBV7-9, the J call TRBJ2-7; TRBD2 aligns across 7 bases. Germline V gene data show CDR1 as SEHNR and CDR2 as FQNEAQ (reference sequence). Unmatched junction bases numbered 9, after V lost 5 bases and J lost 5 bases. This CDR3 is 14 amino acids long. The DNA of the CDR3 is TGTGCCAGCAGCCGAGCGGGGCTAACTCACGAGCAGTACTTC. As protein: CASSRAGLTHEQYF. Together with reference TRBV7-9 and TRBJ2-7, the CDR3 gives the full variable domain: DTGVSQNPRHKITKRGQNVTFRCDPISEHNRLYWYRQTLGQGPEFLTYFQNEAQLEKSRLLSDRFSAERPKGSFSTLEIQRTEQGDSAMYLCASSRAGLTHEQYFGPGTRLTVT.

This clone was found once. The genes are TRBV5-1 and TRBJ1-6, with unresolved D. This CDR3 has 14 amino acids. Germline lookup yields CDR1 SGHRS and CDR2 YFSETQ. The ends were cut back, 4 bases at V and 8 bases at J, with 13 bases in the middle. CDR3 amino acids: CASSPGSRDSPLHF. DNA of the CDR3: TGCGCCAGCAGCCCGGGTAGCCGTGATTCACCCCTCCACTTT.

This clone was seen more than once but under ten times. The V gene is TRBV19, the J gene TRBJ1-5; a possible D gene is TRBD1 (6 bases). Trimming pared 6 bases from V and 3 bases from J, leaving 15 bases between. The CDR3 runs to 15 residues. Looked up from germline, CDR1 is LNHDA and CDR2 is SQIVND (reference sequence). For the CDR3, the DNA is TGTGCCAGTAGCCGGCTAACAGGGTCCAATCAGCCCCAGCATTTT. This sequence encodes CASSRLTGSNQPQHF. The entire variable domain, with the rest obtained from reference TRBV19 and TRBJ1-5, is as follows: DGGITQSPKYLFRKEGQNVTLSCEQNLNHDAMYWYRQDPGQGLRLIYYSQIVNDFQKGDIAEGYSVSREKKESFPLTVTSAQKNPTAFYLCASSRLTGSNQPQHFGDGTRLSIL.

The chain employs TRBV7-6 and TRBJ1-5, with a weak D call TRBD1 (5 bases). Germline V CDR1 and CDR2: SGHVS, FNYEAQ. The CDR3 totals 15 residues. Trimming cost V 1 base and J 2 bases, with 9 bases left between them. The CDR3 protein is CASSLGGQGNQPQHF. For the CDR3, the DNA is TGTGCCAGCAGCTTAGGGGGCCAGGGCAATCAGCCCCAGCATTTT.

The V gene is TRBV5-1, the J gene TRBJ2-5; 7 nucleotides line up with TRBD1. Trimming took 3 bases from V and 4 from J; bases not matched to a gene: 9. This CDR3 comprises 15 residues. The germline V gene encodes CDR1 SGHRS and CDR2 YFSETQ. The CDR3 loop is CASSSTTGAPETQYF. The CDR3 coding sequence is TGCGCCAGCAGCTCCACCACAGGGGCCCCAGAGACCCAGTACTTC.

DNA of the CDR3: TGTGCCAGCAGCCCGGACAGTAACTATGGCTACACCTTC. This sequence encodes CASSPDSNYGYTF. V and J are TRBV7-3 and TRBJ1-2; a weak D match, TRBD1 (6 bases). The V gene lost 5 bases and the J gene lost 1 base, with 8 bases spanning the gap. The CDR3 has 13 amino acids. CDR1 is SGHTA and CDR2 is FQGTGA in the germline V gene.

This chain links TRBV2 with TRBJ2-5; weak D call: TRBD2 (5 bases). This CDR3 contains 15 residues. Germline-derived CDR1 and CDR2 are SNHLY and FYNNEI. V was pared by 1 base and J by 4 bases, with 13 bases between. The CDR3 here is CASSEDAGAGETQYF. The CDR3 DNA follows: TGTGCCAGCAGTGAAGATGCGGGCGCGGGAGAGACCCAGTACTTC.

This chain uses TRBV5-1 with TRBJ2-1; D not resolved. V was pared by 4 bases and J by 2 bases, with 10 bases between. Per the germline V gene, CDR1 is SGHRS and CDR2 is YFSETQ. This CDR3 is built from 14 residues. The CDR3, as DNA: TGCGCCAGCAGCCCCCCCCGGGCCTACAATGAGCAGTTCTTC. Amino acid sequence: CASSPPRAYNEQFF.

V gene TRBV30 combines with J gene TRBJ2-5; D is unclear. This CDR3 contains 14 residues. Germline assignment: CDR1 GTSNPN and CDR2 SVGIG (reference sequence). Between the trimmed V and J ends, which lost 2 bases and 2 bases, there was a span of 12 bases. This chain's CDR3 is CAWSIVEHQETQYF. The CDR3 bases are TGTGCCTGGAGTATTGTTGAGCATCAAGAGACCCAGTACTTC.

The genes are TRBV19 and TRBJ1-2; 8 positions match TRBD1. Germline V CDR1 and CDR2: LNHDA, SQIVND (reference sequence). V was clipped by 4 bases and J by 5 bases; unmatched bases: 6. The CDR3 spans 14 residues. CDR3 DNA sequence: TGTGCCAGTAGTACCGGACAGGGATTGTATGGCTACACCTTC. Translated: CASSTGQGLYGYTF. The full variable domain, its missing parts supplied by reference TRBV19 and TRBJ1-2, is DGGITQSPKYLFRKEGQNVTLSCEQNLNHDAMYWYRQDPGQGLRLIYYSQIVNDFQKGDIAEGYSVSREKKESFPLTVTSAQKNPTAFYLCASSTGQGLYGYTFGSGTRLTVV.

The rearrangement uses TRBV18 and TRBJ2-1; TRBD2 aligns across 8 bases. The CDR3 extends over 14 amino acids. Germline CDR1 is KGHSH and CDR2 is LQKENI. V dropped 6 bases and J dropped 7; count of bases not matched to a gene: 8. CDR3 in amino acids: CASSPTSVENEQFF. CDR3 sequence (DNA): TGTGCCAGCTCTCCGACTAGCGTCGAGAATGAGCAGTTCTTC.

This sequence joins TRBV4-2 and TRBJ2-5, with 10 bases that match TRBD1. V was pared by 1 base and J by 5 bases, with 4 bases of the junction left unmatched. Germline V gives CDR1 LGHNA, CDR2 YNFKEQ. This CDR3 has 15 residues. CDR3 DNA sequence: TGTGCCAGCAGCCAAGGACAGGGGGCTTTGGAGACCCAGTACTTC. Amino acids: CASSQGQGALETQYF.

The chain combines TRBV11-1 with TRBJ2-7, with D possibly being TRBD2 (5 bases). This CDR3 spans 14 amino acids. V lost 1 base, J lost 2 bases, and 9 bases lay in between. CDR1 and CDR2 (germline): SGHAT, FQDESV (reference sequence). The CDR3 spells CASSLGGPPYEQYF. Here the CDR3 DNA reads TGTGCCAGCAGCTTAGGAGGGCCCCCCTACGAGCAGTACTTC.

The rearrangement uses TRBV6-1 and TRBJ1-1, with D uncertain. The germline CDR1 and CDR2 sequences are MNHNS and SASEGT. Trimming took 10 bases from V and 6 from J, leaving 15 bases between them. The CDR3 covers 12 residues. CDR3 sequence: CATGRLASEAFF. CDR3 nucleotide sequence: TGTGCCACCGGAAGACTAGCGTCTGAAGCTTTCTTT.

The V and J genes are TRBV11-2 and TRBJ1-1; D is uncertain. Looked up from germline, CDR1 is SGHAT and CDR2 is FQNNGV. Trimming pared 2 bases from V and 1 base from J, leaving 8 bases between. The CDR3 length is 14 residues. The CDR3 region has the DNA TGTGCCAGCAGCTTAAAACTAACGAACACTGAAGCTTTCTTT. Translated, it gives CASSLKLTNTEAFF.

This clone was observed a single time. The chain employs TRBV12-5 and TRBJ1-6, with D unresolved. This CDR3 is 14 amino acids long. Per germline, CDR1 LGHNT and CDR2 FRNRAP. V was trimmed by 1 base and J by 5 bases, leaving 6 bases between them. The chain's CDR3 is CASGLDTNNSPLHF. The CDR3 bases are TGTGCTAGTGGTTTGGACACGAATAATTCACCCCTCCACTTT.

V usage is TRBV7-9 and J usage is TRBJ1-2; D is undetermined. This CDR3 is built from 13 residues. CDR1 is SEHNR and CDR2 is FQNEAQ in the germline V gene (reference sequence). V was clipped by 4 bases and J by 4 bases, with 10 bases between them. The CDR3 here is CASSSTPGYGYTF. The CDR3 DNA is TGTGCCAGCAGCTCTACACCGGGCTATGGCTACACCTTC.

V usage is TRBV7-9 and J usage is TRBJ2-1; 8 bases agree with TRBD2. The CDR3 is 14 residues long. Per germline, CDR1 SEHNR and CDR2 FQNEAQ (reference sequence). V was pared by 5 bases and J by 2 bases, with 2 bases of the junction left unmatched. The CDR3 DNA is TGTGCCAGCAGCAAGGGACTAGCCTACAATGAGCAGTTCTTC. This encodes CASSKGLAYNEQFF.

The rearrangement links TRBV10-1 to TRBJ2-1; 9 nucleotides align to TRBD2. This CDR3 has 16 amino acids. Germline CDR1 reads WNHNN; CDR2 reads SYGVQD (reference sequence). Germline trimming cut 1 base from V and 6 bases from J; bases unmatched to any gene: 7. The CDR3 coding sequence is TGCGCCAGCAGTGAGTATAGGCTAGCGGGGCCCAATGAGCAGTTCTTC. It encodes CASSEYRLAGPNEQFF.

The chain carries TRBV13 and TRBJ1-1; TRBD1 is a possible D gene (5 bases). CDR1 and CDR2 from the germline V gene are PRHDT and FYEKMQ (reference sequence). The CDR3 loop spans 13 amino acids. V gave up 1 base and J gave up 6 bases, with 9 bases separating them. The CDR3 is CASSLAGIAEAFF. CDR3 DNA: TGTGCCAGCAGCTTAGCAGGGATCGCTGAAGCTTTCTTT. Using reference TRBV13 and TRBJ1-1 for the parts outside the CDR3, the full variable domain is AAGVIQSPRHLIKEKRETATLKCYPIPRHDTVYWYQQGPGQDPQFLISFYEKMQSDKGSIPDRFSAQQFSDYHSELNMSSLELGDSALYFCASSLAGIAEAFFGQGTRLTVV.

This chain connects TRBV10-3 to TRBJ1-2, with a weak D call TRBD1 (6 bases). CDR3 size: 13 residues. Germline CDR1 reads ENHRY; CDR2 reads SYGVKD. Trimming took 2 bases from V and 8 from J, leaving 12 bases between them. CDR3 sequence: CAISEGQGYGYTF. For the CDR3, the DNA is TGTGCCATCAGTGAGGGGCAGGGGTACGGCTACACCTTC.

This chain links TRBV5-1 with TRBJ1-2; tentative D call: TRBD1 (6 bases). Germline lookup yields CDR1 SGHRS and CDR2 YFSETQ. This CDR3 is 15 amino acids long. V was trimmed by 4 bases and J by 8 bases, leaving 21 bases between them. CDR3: CASSQPGQLSSGYTF. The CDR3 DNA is TGCGCCAGCAGCCAGCCCGGACAGCTCTCCTCCGGCTACACCTTC.

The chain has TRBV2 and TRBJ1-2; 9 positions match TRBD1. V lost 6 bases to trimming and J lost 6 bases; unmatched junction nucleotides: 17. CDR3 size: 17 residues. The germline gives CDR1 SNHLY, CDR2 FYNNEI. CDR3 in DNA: TGTGCCAGCAGAGGTCCCGGGACAGGGACGAGGTTGAATGGCTACACCTTC. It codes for CASRGPGTGTRLNGYTF.